Below, 31 T cell receptor beta chains from the same sample are listed, as sequenced in a study of regulatory T cells in long-lasting Graves disease (dated by TCRdb to about 2021). In the paper's terms, the time point label means: newly diagnosed GD, antithyroid drugs for less than 3 months. For both TCR sequencing and RNA sequencing, RNA was extracted from PBMCs using TRIzol. The library was built by means of multiplex PCR. Instrument used: Illumina HiSeq 4000. CDR3 regions were amplified by Arm-PCR with iRepertoire HTBI primers to construct TCR beta libraries. Using fastp at Q25 and MiXCR, TCRdb reprocessed the public reads and kept productive beta chains. Rows matching on CDR3 protein sequence are summarized as one entry with the most common DNA and genes. Within this sample are 350,000 to 500,000 distinct CDR3 sequences, with less than 20% of them counted one time only. Of the sample, around 10% falls within the top ten clones.

This sample also belongs to another study, concerning T cells in Graves' hyperthyroidism and ophthalmopathy.

The sequencing used peripheral blood mononuclear cells (PBMCs), collected at new diagnosis, from a patient treated with antithyroid drugs. These TCRs come from a woman younger than 45 with Graves disease. Donor details come from another sample of the same person, matched by shared clones.

Many counts were recorded for this clonotype. The chain combines TRBV28 with TRBJ1-2; D might be TRBD1 (6 bases). The CDR3 is 15 residues long. The germline CDR1 and CDR2 sequences are MDHEN and SYDVKM. The germline V and J ends were trimmed by 3 bases and 1 base, with 12 bases remaining between them. CDR3 DNA sequence: TGTGCCAGCAGTTTTCGGCAGGGGTATAACTATGGCTACACCTTC. This gives the protein CASSFRQGYNYGYTF.

This clonotype has at least ten counts. This chain links TRBV7-3 with TRBJ2-1, with 7 bases lining up with TRBD2. This CDR3 is built from 14 residues. J lost 10 bases, V lost 2 bases, and 8 bases had no gene match. Germline-derived CDR1 and CDR2 are SGHTA and FQGTGA. The CDR3 DNA reads TGTGCCAGCAGCTTACAGACTAGCTCGACGGAGCAGTTCTTC. Its translation is CASSLQTSSTEQFF. Filled out from reference TRBV7-3 and TRBJ2-1, the complete variable domain reads GAGVSQTPSNKVTEKGKYVELRCDPISGHTALYWYRQSLGQGPEFLIYFQGTGAADDSGLPNDRFFAVRPEGSVSTLKIQRTERGDSAVYLCASSLQTSSTEQFFGPGTRLTVL.

This clonotype turned up a few times. The chain combines TRBV5-1 with TRBJ2-2, with TRBD1 matching 7 bases. The CDR3 loop spans 16 amino acids. The V segment lost 4 bases and the J segment 2 bases; nucleotides outside the gene matches: 8. Germline CDR1 reads SGHRS; CDR2 reads YFSETQ. The CDR3 is CASSANRGSNTGELFF. The CDR3 DNA reads TGCGCCAGCAGCGCAAACAGGGGTTCAAACACCGGGGAGCTGTTTTTT.

The rearrangement links TRBV5-5 to TRBJ1-1; 7 bases line up with TRBD1. J gave up 0 bases and V 0 bases, and 5 bases lay outside the gene matches. CDR1 is SGHKS and CDR2 is YYEKEE in the germline V gene (reference sequence). The CDR3 covers 16 residues. The CDR3 region is CASSLAGTALNTEAFF. CDR3 DNA sequence: TGTGCCAGCAGCTTGGCGGGGACAGCTCTGAACACTGAAGCTTTCTTT.

This clonotype has ten or more counts. This chain connects TRBV11-2 to TRBJ2-4; the match to TRBD2 covers 7 bases. Trimming removed 5 bases from V and 3 bases from J; junction bases left unmatched: 10. Per the germline V gene, CDR1 is SGHAT and CDR2 is FQNNGV. This CDR3 is built from 16 residues. CDR3 sequence reads: CASSRLLGGYKNIQYF. The CDR3 DNA reads as TGTGCCAGCAGCCGCCTTTTGGGGGGGTACAAAAACATTCAGTACTTC.

The V and J genes are TRBV20-1 and TRBJ1-1; D possibly corresponds to TRBD1 (6 bases). The CDR3 extends over 13 amino acids. The V end was cut by 5 bases, the J end by 5 bases, with 15 bases between. Germline CDR1 and CDR2: DFQATT and SNEGSKA (reference sequence). The CDR3 spells CSARFRGRTEAFF. In nucleotides, the CDR3 is TGCAGTGCTCGATTCAGGGGCAGGACTGAAGCTTTCTTT.

A word on this clonotype: This may be a read error, as it is one base from a much larger clone. The chain joins TRBV30 to TRBJ2-2; D is unresolved. This CDR3 contains 15 residues. The germline gives CDR1 GTSNPN, CDR2 SVGIG (reference sequence). CDR3 nucleotide sequence: TGTGCCTGGAGTGTACGAGGTTCCAGTTTGGTGGAGCTGTCTTTT. It codes for CAWSVRGSSLVELSF.

This clonotype was recorded many times. This chain links TRBV6-2 or TRBV6-3 with TRBJ2-2; the D is unclear. Trimming left V 2 bases short and J 2 bases short, with 6 bases between. The CDR3 spans 14 residues. Germline V CDR1 and CDR2: MNHEY, SVGEGT. CDR3 DNA: TGTGCCAGCAGTTACGGGATCAACACCGGGGAGCTGTTTTTT. Protein product: CASSYGINTGELFF.

This clonotype was seen more than once but under ten times. The V gene is TRBV24-1, the J gene TRBJ2-6; D is perhaps TRBD1 (5 bases). Per germline, CDR1 KGHDR and CDR2 SFDVKD. The CDR3 covers 16 residues. The V gene lost 4 bases and the J gene lost 0 bases, with 9 bases spanning the gap. CDR3 DNA: TGTGCCACCAGTGACACCAGGGCCTCTGGGGCCAACGTCCTGACTTTC. This encodes CATSDTRASGANVLTF.

A note on this clonotype: This could be a read error, since a much larger clone is one nucleotide away. A read error is likely, as this CDR3 ends without the conserved phenylalanine or tryptophan. The chain combines TRBV12-3 or TRBV12-4 with TRBJ2-5, with D maybe TRBD1 (6 bases). Trimming removed 7 bases from V and 4 bases from J, with 10 bases in between. CDR3 length: 12 residues. This CDR3 reads CASTMGAETQYL. The CDR3 DNA is TGTGCCAGCACCATGGGGGCAGAGACCCAGTACCTC.

Comments on this clonotype: A read error may explain this, as a much larger clone is one base away. This chain connects TRBV2 to TRBJ2-7; the match to TRBD1 covers 8 bases. With the DNA end fitting TRBJ2-1 better, the J assignment may be wrong. Per the germline V gene, CDR1 is SNHLY and CDR2 is FYNNEI. The CDR3 is made up of 15 amino acids. The CDR3 bases are TGTGCCGGCAGTCTGGACAGGGTTGAGGCCAATGAGCAGTTCTTC. Protein: CAGSLDRVEANEQFF.

V and J are TRBV6-1 and TRBJ2-5; TRBD1 matches 9 bases. The CDR3 totals 13 residues. Germline V lookup: CDR1 MNHNS, CDR2 SASEGT. With 8 bases clipped from V and 1 base from J, the junction kept 2 bases outside the gene matches. DNA of the CDR3: TGTGCCAGCGGGACAGGGAGCCAAGAGACCCAGTACTTC. Its protein product is CASGTGSQETQYF.

This clonotype has a count of ten or more. The chain uses TRBV7-8 and TRBJ1-4, with 10 nucleotides matching TRBD1. The junction had 10 bases not matched to a gene; V was cut back by 5 bases and J by 7 bases. The V gene's germline CDR1 is SGHVS and CDR2 FQNEAQ. CDR3 length equals 16 residues. The CDR3 bases are TGTGCCAGCAGCCGACCCCCCGGGACAGGGGTTGAAAAACTGTTTTTT. Encoded protein: CASSRPPGTGVEKLFF.

In its sample, this clonotype was seen a few times. The chain has TRBV4-1 and TRBJ2-7, with D perhaps matching TRBD2 (5 bases). V was pared by 0 bases and J by 4 bases, with 16 bases between. Germline V lookup: CDR1 MGHRA, CDR2 YSYEKL. The CDR3 runs to 16 residues. CDR3 amino acids: CASSQDKRARGYEQYF. The CDR3 DNA sequence: TGCGCCAGCAGCCAAGATAAGAGGGCTCGTGGATACGAGCAGTACTTC.

This clonotype has a count of ten or more. Written as DNA, the CDR3 is TGTGCCAGCAGTGGGTCAGGGGTCGATGAGCAGTTCTTC. Protein product: CASSGSGVDEQFF. The V and J genes are TRBV6-1 and TRBJ2-1, with D possibly matching TRBD1 (6 bases). CDR1 is MNHNS, CDR2 SASEGT, per germline. The CDR3 spans 13 residues. With 4 bases removed from V and 8 bases from J, the gap between germline ends came to 12 bases.

This clonotype was detected ten times or more. The chain links TRBV12-3 or TRBV12-4 to TRBJ2-1, with D possibly called TRBD1 or TRBD2 (5 bases each). The CDR3 is 14 amino acids. With 3 bases removed from V and 10 bases from J, the gap between germline ends came to 16 bases. CDR3 bases: TGTGCCAGCAGTTTCGGGACGCCCGCCGCGGAGCAGTTCTTC. It specifies CASSFGTPAAEQFF.

The sample holds many counts of this clonotype. The chain links TRBV5-1 to TRBJ2-1; D unclear. Germline CDR1 SGHRS, CDR2 YFSETQ. There are 12 residues in the CDR3. V dropped 2 bases and J dropped 7 bases, with 7 bases sitting between them. The CDR3 DNA reads as TGCGCCAGCAGCTTCGACCAAAATGAGCAGTTCTTC. It yields the protein CASSFDQNEQFF.

In its sample, this clonotype was seen a few times. The CDR3: CASGPQGATDTQYF. In DNA form, the CDR3 reads TGTGCCAGCGGGCCCCAGGGGGCAACAGATACGCAGTATTTT. The J gene is TRBJ2-3, the V gene TRBV6-1, with TRBD1 matching 8 bases. This CDR3 has 14 residues. Losses at the gene ends were 8 bases for V and 3 bases for J; bases not matched to a gene: 7. Germline V gene data show CDR1 as MNHNS and CDR2 as SASEGT.

The gene calls are TRBV4-2 and TRBJ1-3; D not resolved. V shed 4 bases and J shed 4 bases, with 11 bases lying between them. Germline V gene data show CDR1 as LGHNA and CDR2 as YNFKEQ. This CDR3 has 14 residues. CDR3 DNA sequence: TGTGCCAGCAGCCGTCCGGATCTCGGAAACACCATATATTTT. The encoded protein is CASSRPDLGNTIYF.

This clonotype was observed a few times. The junction shows a germline mismatch at one end, possibly a read error. V gene TRBV28 combines with J gene TRBJ2-1; the D gene is possibly TRBD2 (6 bases). Germline V gene sequence: CDR1 MDHEN, CDR2 SYDVKM. This CDR3 contains 16 residues. CDR3 coding DNA: TGTGCCAGCAGTTTTCGCGGGACTGAAGTGTGGGATGAGCAGTCCTTC. It yields the protein CASSFRGTEVWDEQSF.

This clonotype was detected ten times or more. The chain has TRBV6-1 and TRBJ2-1; the D is unclear. CDR1 is MNHNS and CDR2 is SASEGT in the germline V gene. V was pared by 6 bases and J by 9 bases, with 24 bases between. This CDR3 contains 16 residues. The CDR3 is CASRTLRKGFYSEQFF. The CDR3 DNA reads TGTGCCAGCAGGACCCTTAGGAAAGGGTTTTATAGTGAGCAGTTCTTC.

A word on this clonotype: The conserved phenylalanine or tryptophan is not found at the CDR3 terminus, so this likely reflects a read error. This sequence joins TRBV5-1 and TRBJ1-5; no clear D gene. This CDR3 comprises 9 residues. The germline V and J ends were trimmed by 9 bases and 6 bases, with 4 bases remaining between them. Germline lookup yields CDR1 SGHRS and CDR2 YFSETQ. DNA for the CDR3: TGCGCCAACATTCAGCCCCAGCATCTT. Protein sequence: CANIQPQHL.

This clonotype was recorded many times. This chain uses TRBV18 with TRBJ1-2, with 8 bases that match TRBD1. The trim removed 1 base at V and 8 bases at J, leaving 6 bases unmatched. The length of the CDR3 is 14 residues. Per germline, CDR1 KGHSH and CDR2 LQKENI. The chain's CDR3 is CASSPRTGQKGYTF. CDR3 DNA sequence: TGTGCCAGCTCACCACGGACAGGGCAGAAAGGCTACACCTTC.

In this sample, this clonotype turned up a few times. The rearrangement links TRBV9 to TRBJ2-5, with 9 bases matching TRBD1. Unmatched junction bases numbered 12, after V lost 4 bases and J lost 5 bases. Germline V gene lookup returns CDR1 SGDLS and CDR2 YYNGEE. The CDR3 length is 16 residues. CDR3 DNA: TGTGCCAGCAGCTCGCCGGGACAGGGATTGAGGGAGACCCAGTACTTC. Its protein is CASSSPGQGLRETQYF. The whole variable domain, remainder taken from reference TRBV9 and TRBJ2-5, is DSGVTQTPKHLITATGQRVTLRCSPRSGDLSVYWYQQSLDQGLQFLIQYYNGEERAKGNILERFSAQQFPDLHSELNLSSLELGDSALYFCASSSPGQGLRETQYFGPGTRLLVL.

This clonotype was seen repeatedly, ten times or more. The CDR3 nucleotides read TGTGCCTGGAGTGTTTTCGGGGATAACAATGAGCAGTTCTTC. It translates to CAWSVFGDNNEQFF. V usage is TRBV30 and J usage is TRBJ2-1, with D perhaps matching TRBD2 (5 bases). The CDR3 is 14 residues long. Germline V gives CDR1 GTSNPN, CDR2 SVGIG (reference sequence). Trimming removed 0 bases at V and 5 bases at J, with 11 bases between.

Only one count was recorded for this clonotype. The gene calls are TRBV9 and TRBJ1-2; D gene unclear. The V end was cut by 1 base, the J end by 2 bases, with 9 bases between. The CDR3 runs 14 residues. The germline CDR1 and CDR2 sequences are SGDLS and YYNGEE. CDR3 region: CASSVSAENYGYTF. CDR3 sequence (DNA): TGTGCCAGCAGCGTATCGGCAGAGAACTATGGCTACACCTTC.

This clonotype was observed a handful of times. This chain connects TRBV7-2 to TRBJ2-1; D may match TRBD1 or TRBD2 (5 bases each). V lost 4 bases to trimming and J lost 15 bases, with 16 bases between them. CDR1 and CDR2 from the germline V gene are SGHTA and FQGNSA. CDR3 length: 12 residues. CDR3 region: CASSSQLRGPFF. The CDR3 region has the DNA TGTGCCAGCAGCTCGCAACTCCGGGGCCCGTTCTTC.

This clonotype was recorded at least ten times. The rearrangement links TRBV27 to TRBJ2-1; TRBD2 matches 7 bases. Trimming took 2 bases from V and 0 from J; bases not matched to a gene: 4. The CDR3 sequence is 16 residues long. CDR1 is MNHEY, CDR2 SMNVEV, per germline (reference sequence). The CDR3, as DNA: TGTGCCAGCAGTTTACGACGCGGGAGCTCCTACAATGAGCAGTTCTTC. This translates into CASSLRRGSSYNEQFF.

J is TRBJ1-5 and V is TRBV10-3; no reliable D call. The germline V gene encodes CDR1 ENHRY and CDR2 SYGVKD. V lost 5 bases, J lost 7 bases, and 15 bases lay in between. This CDR3 comprises 14 residues. As DNA, the CDR3 is TGTGCCATCAGTTCTGATGGCTCGAACCAGCCCCAGCATTTT. It translates to CAISSDGSNQPQHF.

This clonotype was seen ten or more times. The rearrangement joins TRBV30 to TRBJ2-1; no clear D. This CDR3 comprises 12 residues. Germline V gives CDR1 GTSNPN, CDR2 SVGIG (reference sequence). V gave up 5 bases and J gave up 4 bases, with 9 bases separating them. The CDR3 coding sequence is TGTGCCTGGGGAAATCTTTACAATGAGCAGTTCTTC. It codes for CAWGNLYNEQFF.

This clonotype came up many times. The chain couples TRBV3-1 to TRBJ1-2, with a possible D match to TRBD1 (5 bases). Germline-derived CDR1 and CDR2 are LGHDT and YNNKEL (reference sequence). CDR3 length: 17 residues. V shed 4 bases and J shed 4 bases, with 22 bases lying between them. The DNA for the CDR3 is TGTGCCAGCAGCCCGACAGCCGGGACCTTACTCCTCTATGGCTACACCTTC. Translation: CASSPTAGTLLLYGYTF.